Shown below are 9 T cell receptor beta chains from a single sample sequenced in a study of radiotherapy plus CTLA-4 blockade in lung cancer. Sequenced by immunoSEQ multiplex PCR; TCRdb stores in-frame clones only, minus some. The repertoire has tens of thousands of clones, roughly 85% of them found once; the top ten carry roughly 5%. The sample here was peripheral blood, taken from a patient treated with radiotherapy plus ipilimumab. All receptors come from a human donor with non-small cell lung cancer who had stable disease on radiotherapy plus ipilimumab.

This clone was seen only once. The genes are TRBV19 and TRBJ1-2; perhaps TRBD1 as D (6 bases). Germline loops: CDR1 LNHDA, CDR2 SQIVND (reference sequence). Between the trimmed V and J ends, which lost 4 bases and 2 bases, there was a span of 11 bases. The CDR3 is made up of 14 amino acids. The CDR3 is CASSTRGQNYGYTF. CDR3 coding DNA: TGTGCCAGTAGTACGAGAGGACAGAACTATGGCTACACCTTC. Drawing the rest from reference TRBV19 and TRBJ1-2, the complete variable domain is DGGITQSPKYLFRKEGQNVTLSCEQNLNHDAMYWYRQDPGQGLRLIYYSQIVNDFQKGDIAEGYSVSREKKESFPLTVTSAQKNPTAFYLCASSTRGQNYGYTFGSGTRLTVV.

The CDR3 coding sequence is TGTGCCATCAGTGCAACGGTGAGCAATGAAAAACTGTTTTTT. Residues: CAISATVSNEKLFF. The chain carries TRBV10-3 and TRBJ1-4; no reliable D call. The V end lost 4 bases, the J end lost 5 bases, and 11 bases lay between the germline ends. Per germline, CDR1 ENHRY and CDR2 SYGVKD. The CDR3 runs 14 residues.

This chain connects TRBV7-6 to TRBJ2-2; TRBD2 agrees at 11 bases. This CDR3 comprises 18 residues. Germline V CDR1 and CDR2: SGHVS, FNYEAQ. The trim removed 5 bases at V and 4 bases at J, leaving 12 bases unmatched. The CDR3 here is CASSQRPAGTSGTGELFF. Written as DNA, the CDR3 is TGTGCCAGCAGCCAAAGACCCGCCGGGACTAGCGGCACCGGGGAGCTGTTTTTT.

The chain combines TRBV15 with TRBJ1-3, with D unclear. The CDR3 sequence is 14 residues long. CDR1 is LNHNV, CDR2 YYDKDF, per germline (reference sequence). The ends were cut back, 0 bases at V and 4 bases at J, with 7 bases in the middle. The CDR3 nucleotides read TGTGCCACCAGCAGAGATATAGCCGGAAACACCATATATTTT. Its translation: CATSRDIAGNTIYF. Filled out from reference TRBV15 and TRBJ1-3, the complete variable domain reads DAMVIQNPRYQVTQFGKPVTLSCSQTLNHNVMYWYQQKSSQAPKLLFHYYDKDFNNEADTPDNFQSRRPNTSFCFLDIRSPGLGDTAMYLCATSRDIAGNTIYFGEGSWLTVV.

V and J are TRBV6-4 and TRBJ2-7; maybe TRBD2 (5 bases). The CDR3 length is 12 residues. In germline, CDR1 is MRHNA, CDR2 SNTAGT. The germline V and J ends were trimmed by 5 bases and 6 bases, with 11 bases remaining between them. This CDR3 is CASSITTSEQYF. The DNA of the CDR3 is TGTGCCAGCAGTATAACAACTAGCGAGCAGTACTTC.

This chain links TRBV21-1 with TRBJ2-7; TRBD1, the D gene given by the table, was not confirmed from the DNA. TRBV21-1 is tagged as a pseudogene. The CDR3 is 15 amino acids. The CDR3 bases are TGTGCCAGCAGCAAACGCAGGGAAGGGTCCTACGAGCAGTACTTC. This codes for CASSKRREGSYEQYF.

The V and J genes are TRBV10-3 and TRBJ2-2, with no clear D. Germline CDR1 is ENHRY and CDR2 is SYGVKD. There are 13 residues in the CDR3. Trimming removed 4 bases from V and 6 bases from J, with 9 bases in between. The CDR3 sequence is CAISGRVPGELFF. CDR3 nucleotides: TGTGCCATCAGTGGTCGAGTCCCCGGGGAGCTGTTTTTT.

The CDR3 coding sequence is TGTGCCAGCAGGGGGACAGGGGCCAGCTCTGGGGCCAACGTCCTGACTTTC. It specifies CASRGTGASSGANVLTF. This chain connects TRBV2 to TRBJ2-6; TRBD1 matches 10 bases. Unmatched junction bases numbered 5, after V lost 6 bases and J lost 0 bases. CDR1 is SNHLY and CDR2 is FYNNEI in the germline V gene. The CDR3 sequence is 17 residues long.

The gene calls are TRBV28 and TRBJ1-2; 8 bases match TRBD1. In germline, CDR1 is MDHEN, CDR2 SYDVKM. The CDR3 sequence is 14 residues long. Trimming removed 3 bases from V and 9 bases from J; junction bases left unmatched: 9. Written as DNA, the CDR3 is TGTGCCAGCAGTTTGGGCGGGGACAGGCCTCGCTACACCTTC. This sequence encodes CASSLGGDRPRYTF.